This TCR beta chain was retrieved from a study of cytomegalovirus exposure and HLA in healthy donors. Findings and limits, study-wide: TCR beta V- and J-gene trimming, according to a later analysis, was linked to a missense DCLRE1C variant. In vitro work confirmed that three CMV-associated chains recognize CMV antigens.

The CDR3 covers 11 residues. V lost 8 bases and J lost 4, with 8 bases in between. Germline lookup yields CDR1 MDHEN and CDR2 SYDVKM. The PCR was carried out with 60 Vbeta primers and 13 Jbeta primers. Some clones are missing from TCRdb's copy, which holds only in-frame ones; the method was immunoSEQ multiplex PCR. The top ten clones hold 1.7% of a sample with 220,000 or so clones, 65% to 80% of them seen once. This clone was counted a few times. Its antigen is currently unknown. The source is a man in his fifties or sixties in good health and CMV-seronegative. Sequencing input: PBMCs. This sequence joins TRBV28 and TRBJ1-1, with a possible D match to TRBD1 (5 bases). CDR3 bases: TGTGCCAGCCTTAGGGGCACTGAAGCTTTCTTT. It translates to CASLRGTEAFF.